What follows describes a single T cell receptor beta chain. Its specific antigen is unknown. No quality values exist for individual bases; no much larger clone is one base distant. These data belong to a study of cytomegalovirus exposure and HLA in healthy donors (dated by TCRdb to 2016 to 2017). Notes on the research overall: In an earlier analysis of several hundred of the donors, about 270 Gb of sequence data and 100 million or so unique TCR beta sequences from about 179 million T cells were reported. About 280 gigabases of sequencing data and approximately 85 million unique TCR sequences were included in an early release covering around 600 HLA-typed donors. Of the 300 to 400 genotyped donors, approximately 83% fell in the genetic ancestry cluster associated with self-reported Caucasian donors. The study was designed to test whether signatures of past pathogen exposure could be identified by cataloging public T cell receptors. The T cell repertoires of several hundred subjects were profiled by immunosequencing and related to cytomegalovirus serostatus. Besides the first cohort of around 700 subjects, a separate validation cohort made up of over 100 different subjects was used. To predict cytomegalovirus infection status, the study brought together high-throughput TCR immunosequencing, statistical association of individual TCRs with disease status, and machine learning. To study patterns of TCR occurrence, a later analysis re-analyzed previously published TCR beta repertoires from 550 to 800 donors and added high-resolution HLA genotyping. In the later analysis, no new phenotypic data were used to find candidate immune exposures; instead, reliance was placed on TCR beta sequences and their occurrence across donors. An earlier analysis of approximately 630 of the donors applied high-throughput TCR beta sequencing to assess whether each TCR beta V gene segment acted as functional or pseudogenic. Alongside the repertoire data, information on donor age, sex, ethnicity and CMV serostatus was compiled. In a later genetic analysis, genome-wide SNP genotypes for about 65% of the 666 donors were used, and that subset was treated as a discovery cohort. All discovery cohort repertoires had been generated on a single sequencing platform. Class I and class II HLA loci were covered by the typing at four-digit resolution. Typing coverage varied by locus: about 620-640 donors for A, B, C, DRB1 and DQB1; 500 to 550 for DQA1; over 600 for DPA1; 450 to 480 for DPB1. Because of strong linkage in the cohort, 5 or 6 DR-DQ haplotypes were treated as single units for association and clustering. On average, over 200,000 unique TCR beta nucleotide sequences were sequenced per donor among a few hundred genotyped donors of the cohort, with approximately 18% of those sequences being non-productive. Results and caveats for the whole study, not just this receptor: Correlated functional status among segregating V segments might be attributable to linkage disequilibrium, but an unknown experimental factor could not be ruled out. Some IMGT-functional V segments, including TRBV6-2 and TRBV6-3, could not be told apart with the 87-base-pair reads, so those segments were excluded. Only TCR beta chains were sequenced in this cohort, and the absence of alpha or paired-chain data limited detectable features. The classifier was reported to diagnose cytomegalovirus status with high specificity and sensitivity in both the original cohort and the validation cohort. A later analysis found that most CMV-associated TCR beta chains appeared HLA-restricted, with HLA associations seemingly driven largely by CMV exposure. In an earlier analysis of 587 of the donors, most TCR beta V segments appeared in productive rearrangements about 87% or about 30% of the time, broadly matching IMGT annotations. A further reported finding was that TCR beta sequences accurately predicted the HLA-A and HLA-B alleles for most subjects in the first cohort. A few of the identified cytomegalovirus-associated TCR beta chains were confirmed in vitro to be specific for cytomegalovirus antigens. Across donors, most TCR sequences were observed very rarely, whereas some public TCRs were present in many individuals. Several of the top co-occurrence clusters appeared to be linked to parvovirus B19, influenza, CMV and Epstein-Barr virus, according to a later analysis. The authors suggested that the approach could potentially be extended to other disease states and immunological phenotypes. The sequencing pipeline was judged likely to have produced a cluster of highly shared sequence variants as a technical artifact. In a later genetic analysis, fewer N-insertions in productive TCRs were reported among donors in an Asian-associated ancestry cluster than the roughly 670-donor mean. In a later analysis, HLA-associated TCR beta chains were found to be more clonally expanded and to have lower generation probabilities than equally common non-associated chains. In the study, around 160 TCR beta chains were listed as associated with cytomegalovirus. Because some donors lacked HLA typing at each locus, the association tests relied only on the typed subset. When HLA alleles, especially DR and DQ, strongly co-occurred, attributing TCR associations to individual alleles was difficult. Presence/absence analyses assumed roughly uniform sequencing depth across donors, an assumption that may not hold. An association between a missense DCLRE1C variant and V-gene and J-gene trimming of TCR beta chains was found in a later genetic analysis and replicated in an independent cohort. At a false discovery rate of 0.05, a later analysis linked under 20,000 TCR beta sequences to specific HLA alleles. According to a later analysis, TCR association rates differed among HLA loci, with DRB1 alleles showing the most associated TCRs and HLA-C alleles showing the fewest. Because counts were too low, approximately 18 rarely observed V segments, including chromosome 9 orphons, were excluded from the earlier analysis of roughly 580 of the donors. The only immune exposure information available for the cohort was CMV serostatus.

The receptor library was made with the immunoSEQ multiplex PCR assay. A mixture of 60 forward primers for TCR Vbeta segments and 13 reverse primers for TCR Jbeta segments was used in the multiplex PCR. The CDR3 region of rearranged TCR beta genes was amplified from genomic DNA by a multiplex PCR assay. The amplified TCR beta libraries were sequenced on the Illumina HiSeq System as 87-base-pair reads. Turning to the authors' computational methods: In a later analysis, tens of millions of unique TCR beta chains were counted across the roughly 610 repertoires, and some 10 million of these chains were shared by at least two donors. To remove PCR and sequencing errors, raw reads were error-corrected and collapsed into unique sequences using a nearest-neighbor algorithm that merged closely related sequences. CDR3 sequences were aligned to IMGT reference sequences to assign V, D and J gene segments. Each retained sequence needed at least a six-nucleotide match to both a V gene segment and a J gene segment. Rearrangements were classified as productive when the CDR3 lacked stop codons and remained in frame with V and J, and all other rearrangements were classified as non-productive. Following IMGT convention, CDR3 was defined as the stretch from the second conserved V-encoded cysteine up to the conserved J-encoded phenylalanine. In an earlier analysis of around 540 of the donors, sequences lacking an unambiguous match to a single V gene segment were excluded. An earlier analysis of 587 of the donors called V segments functional above 56.7% productive rearrangements and segregating when the between-donor standard deviation exceeded 5%. A statistical classification framework was developed to diagnose cytomegalovirus status using the catalog of TCR beta chain sequences. V and J gene assignment, in a later analysis, came from comparing TCR nucleotide sequences with IMGT/GENE-DB human TR gene sequences. The TCRdist pipeline was used in a later analysis to assign CDR3 sequences and most-parsimonious VDJ recombination scenarios. In a later analysis, each TCR beta chain was defined by its CDR3 amino acid sequence together with its V-gene family, and reads without a unique V-gene family were excluded. In a later analysis, approximately 640 highly shared, low-generation-probability nucleotide sequences were removed to address suspected cross-contamination and a sequencing artifact. In a later analysis, a clonal expansion index was calculated for each public chain from normalized within-repertoire ranks of inferred template counts. In a later analysis, generation probabilities were computed using a VDJ recombination model fitted to out-of-frame rearrangements, and the results were checked against IGoR. In a later analysis, TCR-TCR, TCR-HLA and TCR-CMV co-occurrence was scored with hypergeometric tests, and a repertoire-size bias correction was applied to TCR pairs. In a later analysis, false discovery rates were estimated by permuting HLA or CMV assignments 20 times. A later analysis grouped co-occurring TCRs with DBSCAN, adding TCRdist sequence similarity when clustering within HLA-allele-positive subsets. For co-occurrence clustering, repertoires with fewer than 30,000 or more than 120,000 public chains were excluded, along with roughly 5 repertoires with anomalous nucleotide sharing. TCRdb obtained this table from immuneACCESS and retained in-frame rearrangements with V and J assigned. These tables miss some clones; where compared with another copy, unresolved V genes account for less than half of the shortfall, and the remainder is unexplained. Clonal size and the V and J genes are those of that table, whereas D and trimming came from the DNA. In this sample the table shows roughly 130,000 clones, 75% to 85% of which occur a single time. The ten largest clones add up to around 11% of the sample.

The cohort was made up of around 720 healthy bone marrow donors. At the time of sampling, every cohort member was nominally healthy, though immune exposures that went unrecorded were likely present. The donor tested CMV seropositive, placing the donor among the 289 seropositive members of the cohort. Every donor gave a peripheral blood sample, and the peripheral blood mononuclear cells from that sample were used for TCR beta sequencing. The Qiagen DNeasy Blood Extraction Kit was used to extract genomic DNA from the blood cell samples. The CDR3 starts with the cysteine, ends with the phenylalanine, and has 14 residues. Only CDR3 DNA remains: 42 bases, in frame from the first base. Reading the germline V gene gives CDR1 MDHEN and CDR2 SYDVKM. At the junction V is shortened by 8 bases and J by 5 bases; bases outside the gene matches: 10.

This sequence uses TRBV28 and TRBJ1-1, and TRBD1 matches 8 of the central bases. Sequenced material: PBMCs. The origin of this receptor is a male donor in good health and CMV-seropositive. The CDR3 amino acid sequence is: CASRLTGGGTEAFF. The sequenced DNA is TGTGCCAGCCGCTTAACAGGGGGGGGGACTGAAGCTTTCTTT.